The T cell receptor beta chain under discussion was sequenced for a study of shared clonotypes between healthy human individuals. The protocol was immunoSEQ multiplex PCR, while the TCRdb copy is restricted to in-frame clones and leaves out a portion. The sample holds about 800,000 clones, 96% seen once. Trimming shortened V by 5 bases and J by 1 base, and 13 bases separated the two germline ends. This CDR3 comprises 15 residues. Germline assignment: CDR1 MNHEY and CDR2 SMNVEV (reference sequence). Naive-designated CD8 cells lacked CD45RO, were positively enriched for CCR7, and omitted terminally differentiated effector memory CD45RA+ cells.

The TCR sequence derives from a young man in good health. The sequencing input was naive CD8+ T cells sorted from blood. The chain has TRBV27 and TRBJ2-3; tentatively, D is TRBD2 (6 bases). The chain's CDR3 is CASSPIPSGTDTQYF. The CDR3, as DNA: TGTGCCAGCAGTCCTATACCTAGCGGCACAGATACGCAGTATTTT.